This T cell receptor beta chain was observed in a study of blood T cell repertoires in COVID-19. Study-wide background: Specimens from acute and convalescent COVID-19 originated in the United States, Italy and Spain. Sources were T cells, B-cell-depleted T cells, or PBMCs; the material itself was cDNA or gDNA.

The CDR3 is made up of 14 amino acids. Germline V gene lookup returns CDR1 SGHRS and CDR2 YFSETQ. V was clipped by 1 base and J by 10 bases, with 12 bases between them. Authors' processing steps: Amplification with reference gene primers provided the estimates of nucleated cell counts. Some clones are missing from TCRdb's copy, which holds only in-frame ones; the method was immunoSEQ multiplex PCR. From that table come the V and J calls and clone size; the DNA was used to work out D and trimming. The table includes over 65,000 clones, 90% detected once. Sequencing was carried out using peripheral blood. The clonotype comes from a woman over 75 with acute or convalescent COVID-19. The V call is TRBV5-1, the J call TRBJ1-6; perhaps TRBD1 as D (5 bases). CDR3 sequence reads: CASSLFREGSPLHF. In DNA form, the CDR3 reads TGCGCCAGCAGCTTGTTCAGGGAAGGGTCACCCCTCCACTTT.